This record concerns one T cell receptor (beta chain) sequence. Its antigen is still unknown. This sample is part of a study of STAT5B mutations in CD4+ large granular lymphocyte leukemia. Study in general: Healthy donors showed HLA-associated enrichment of the CDR3 'QG' motif. Study-level findings and limits: Top patient clones used TRBV06 genes more often: 8/27 versus 2/35 in controls.

The CDR3 extends over 14 amino acids. Between the trimmed V and J ends, which lost 4 bases and 1 base, there was a span of 8 bases. Germline lookup yields CDR1 ENHRY and CDR2 SYGVKD. Sequenced by immunoSEQ multiplex PCR; TCRdb stores in-frame clones only, minus some. Of some 35,000 clones listed, roughly 71% are singletons. The genes are TRBV10-3 and TRBJ1-5; D unresolved. The sample consisted of CD4+ T cells from blood buffy coats. This TCR was sampled from a human donor in good health. The CDR3 region is CAISGGGSNQPQHF. The CDR3 DNA follows: TGTGCCATCAGTGGAGGAGGAAGCAATCAGCCCCAGCATTTT.